The subject of this entry is one TCR beta chain. The target antigen is unknown. These data are taken from a study of shared clonotypes between healthy human individuals. Study-level points and caveats: Clonotypes that were shared across several donors made up approximately 5% of naive CD4 clonotypes. Deeper or shallower sequencing was expected to change how clonotypes are shared among donors.

Splitting the CD4+ cells yielded a CD45RA+ naive subset and a CD45RA-negative memory subset. Germline V lookup: CDR1 GTSNPN, CDR2 SVGIG (reference sequence). The CDR3 is made up of 16 amino acids. V lost 4 bases to trimming and J lost 5 bases, with 23 bases between them. Per the authors' pipeline: ImmunoSEQ supplied junction-only sequences lacking quality scores, so filtering was different. Using immunoSEQ multiplex PCR, the repertoire was profiled, and TCRdb retains in-frame clones only, with some absent. That table furnishes V, J and clone size, whereas the DNA furnished D and trimming. The table shows 2 million to 2.5 million clones, with roughly 92% occurring only once.

Input material: naive CD4+ T cells from PBMCs. Described subset: CD45RA+ positively selected. The V gene is TRBV30, the J gene TRBJ1-1, with D possibly being TRBD1 (5 bases). This TCR was recovered from a man younger than 35 in good health. Some clones in this sample may be carry-over from other donors' samples. DNA for the CDR3: TGTGCCTGGACCAGCCCCACTCGAGCCTGGGGGACTGAAGCTTTCTTT. Protein product: CAWTSPTRAWGTEAFF. The full variable domain, rest sourced from reference TRBV30 and TRBJ1-1, is SQTIHQWPATLVQPVGSPLSLECTVEGTSNPNLYWYRQAAGRGLQLLFYSVGIGQISSEVPQNLSASRPQDRQFILSSKKLLLSDSGFYLCAWTSPTRAWGTEAFFGQGTRLTVV.